The 20 T cell receptor beta chains below all came from one sample that was sequenced in a study of T-cell reconstitution after alpha-beta-depleted transplantation in children. The library targeted TCRbeta and was prepared with unique molecular identifiers. TCRdb reprocessed the PCR reads via MiXCR and lists one record per CDR3 protein. The table records about 400,000 distinct CDR3 sequences, roughly 21% of them present only once. Sequences were derived from PBMCs from the stem cell graft donor, sampled from the stem cell graft. The receptors were sampled from a human donor who donated a stem cell graft to a child with acute myeloid leukemia.

At least ten counts were recorded for this clonotype. The CDR3 DNA sequence: TGTGCCAGCAACCCTGATAGTAACACAGATACGCAGTATTTT. Amino acid sequence: CASNPDSNTDTQYF. This sequence joins TRBV12-3 or TRBV12-4 and TRBJ2-3; D uncertain. Trimming cost V 7 bases and J 2 bases, with 13 bases left between them. The CDR3 consists of 14 residues.

This clonotype turned up a few times. The chain recombines TRBV29-1 with TRBJ1-1; D gene uncertain. The CDR3 is 14 amino acids. The V end was cut by 1 base, the J end by 5 bases, with 14 bases between. Germline loops: CDR1 SQVTM, CDR2 ANQGSEA. CDR3 sequence reads: CSVEGSRRETEAFF. DNA of the CDR3: TGCAGCGTTGAAGGTTCTAGGAGGGAAACTGAAGCTTTCTTT. Complete variable domain (other parts from reference TRBV29-1 and TRBJ1-1): SAVISQKPSRDICQRGTSLTIQCQVDSQVTMMFWYRQQPGQSLTLIATANQGSEATYESGFVIDKFPISRPNLTFSTLTVSNMSPEDSSIYLCSVEGSRRETEAFFGQGTRLTVV.

The chain is built from TRBV12-3 or TRBV12-4 and TRBJ2-1; D not resolved. The V and J ends lost 6 bases and 4 bases respectively, with 28 bases between them. The CDR3 length is 19 residues. In DNA form, the CDR3 reads TGTGCCAGCAGGGGTGGGGATCCTACCCTTAATTTGGGGTACAATGAGCAGTTCTTC. It is translated as CASRGGDPTLNLGYNEQFF.

The chain has TRBV6-1 and TRBJ2-7; D is possibly TRBD2 (6 bases). Germline values: CDR1 MNHNS, CDR2 SASEGT. The CDR3 runs to 14 residues. V lost 6 bases and J 2 bases, leaving 14 bases between the germline ends. CDR3 amino acids: CASRDGGATYEQYF. The CDR3 DNA follows: TGTGCCAGCAGGGATGGCGGGGCAACCTACGAGCAGTACTTC.

V and J are TRBV7-9 and TRBJ2-1; TRBD1 matches 9 bases. J lost 2 bases, V lost 5 bases, and 4 bases had no gene match. CDR3 length equals 15 residues. Germline V gene data show CDR1 as SEHNR and CDR2 as FQNEAQ (reference sequence). For the CDR3, the DNA is TGTGCCAGCAGCGCGTGGACAGGGGCCTACAATGAGCAGTTCTTC. Protein sequence: CASSAWTGAYNEQFF. The full variable domain, in which reference TRBV7-9 and TRBJ2-1 provide the parts outside the CDR3, is DTGVSQNPRHKITKRGQNVTFRCDPISEHNRLYWYRQTLGQGPEFLTYFQNEAQLEKSRLLSDRFSAERPKGSFSTLEIQRTEQGDSAMYLCASSAWTGAYNEQFFGPGTRLTVL.

The chain employs TRBV7-9 and TRBJ2-1; D is ambiguous. The CDR3 loop spans 15 amino acids. The V gene's germline CDR1 is SEHNR and CDR2 FQNEAQ (reference sequence). The germline V and J ends were trimmed by 5 bases and 8 bases, with 19 bases remaining between them. The CDR3 bases are TGTGCCAGCAGCCAAGTGGCCCAGAGTATCCATGAGCAGTTCTTC. It yields the protein CASSQVAQSIHEQFF.

The chain has TRBV6-2 or TRBV6-3 and TRBJ1-3; D unclear. Germline CDR1 is MNHEY and CDR2 is SVGEGT. V lost 6 bases to trimming and J lost 0 bases, with 6 bases between them. The CDR3 covers 13 residues. The CDR3 DNA reads TGTGCCAGCAGGCCCGACTCTGGAAACACCATATATTTT. This encodes CASRPDSGNTIYF.

This clonotype was detected only a few times. This sequence joins TRBV5-5 and TRBJ2-1, with unresolved D. Germline loops: CDR1 SGHKS, CDR2 YYEKEE (reference sequence). The CDR3 runs to 14 residues. The V and J ends lost 0 bases and 4 bases respectively, with 8 bases between them. The CDR3 protein is CASSLEQLYNEQFF. The DNA of the CDR3 is TGTGCCAGCAGCTTGGAACAGCTGTACAATGAGCAGTTCTTC.

This clonotype occurred a few times. V usage is TRBV12-3 or TRBV12-4 and J usage is TRBJ1-2; TRBD1 matches at 11 bases. The junction had 6 bases not matched to a gene; V was cut back by 5 bases and J by 4 bases. The CDR3 is 15 amino acids. Here the CDR3 DNA reads TGTGCCAGCAGTCCAGGACAGGGGGCAAGCTATGGCTACACCTTC. This encodes CASSPGQGASYGYTF.

V is TRBV27 and J is TRBJ2-1; TRBD1 matches at 9 bases. This CDR3 contains 15 residues. Germline-derived CDR1 and CDR2 are MNHEY and SMNVEV (reference sequence). V shed 5 bases and J 4 bases; nucleotides not matched to a gene: 6. In DNA form, the CDR3 reads TGTGCCAGCAGTGCGTCCGGGACAGGGTACAATGAGCAGTTCTTC. Translating it yields CASSASGTGYNEQFF.

This clonotype was seen more than once but under ten times. The chain joins TRBV4-2 to TRBJ2-7; 9 bases align to TRBD1. This CDR3 spans 16 amino acids. Germline loops: CDR1 LGHNA, CDR2 YNFKEQ. The V gene end was trimmed by 0 bases and the J gene end by 3 bases; junction bases not matched to a gene: 6. The CDR3 DNA reads as TGTGCCAGCAGCCAAGACCCGGGACAGGGTTACTACGAGCAGTACTTC. Its protein product is CASSQDPGQGYYEQYF.

Concerning this clonotype itself: A much larger clone lies one base from this, so it may be a read error. The chain couples TRBV4-2 to TRBJ2-3, with D perhaps TRBD2 (6 bases). The germline V and J ends were trimmed by 4 bases and 0 bases, with 8 bases remaining between them. The CDR3 covers 14 residues. Germline V lookup: CDR1 LGHNA, CDR2 YNFKEQ. The CDR3 bases are TGTGCCAGCAGCCGGGACTCCAGCACAGATACGCAGTATTTT. Protein sequence: CASSRDSSTDTQYF.

The V call is TRBV15, the J call TRBJ2-7; 10 nucleotides agree with TRBD2. CDR1 LNHNV and CDR2 YYDKDF come from the germline V gene (reference sequence). This CDR3 has 18 residues. The V and J ends lost 0 bases and 4 bases, in that order; junction bases with no gene match: 12. The CDR3 region is CATSRDGSSGSSGYEQYF. As DNA, the CDR3 is TGTGCCACCAGCAGAGATGGGTCTAGCGGGAGCTCCGGTTACGAGCAGTACTTC. Combining the CDR3 with reference TRBV15 and TRBJ2-7 gives the whole variable domain DAMVIQNPRYQVTQFGKPVTLSCSQTLNHNVMYWYQQKSSQAPKLLFHYYDKDFNNEADTPDNFQSRRPNTSFCFLDIRSPGLGDTAMYLCATSRDGSSGSSGYEQYFGPGTRLTVT.

Ten or more counts support this clonotype. The V call is TRBV12-3 or TRBV12-4, the J call TRBJ2-2; no clear D gene. The CDR3 length is 13 residues. Trimming took off 6 bases at V and 0 bases at J, with 5 bases between the two ends. The CDR3: CASSLPNTGELFF. The CDR3 bases are TGTGCCAGCAGCTTACCGAACACCGGGGAGCTGTTTTTT.

V gene TRBV7-2 combines with J gene TRBJ2-3, with TRBD2 matching over 11 bases. V shed 4 bases, J shed 0 bases, and the junction held 3 bases outside the gene matches. Per the germline V gene, CDR1 is SGHTA and CDR2 is FQGNSA. The CDR3 sequence is 16 residues long. The CDR3 DNA follows: TGTGCCAGCAGCTGGGGACTAGCGGACAGCACAGATACGCAGTATTTT. Translating it yields CASSWGLADSTDTQYF.

The V call is TRBV5-6, the J call TRBJ2-3, with TRBD1 matching over 8 bases. This CDR3 has 15 amino acids. Per the germline V gene, CDR1 is SGHDT and CDR2 is YYEEEE. Germline trimming cut 4 bases from V and 7 bases from J; bases unmatched to any gene: 11. CDR3 protein: CASSRPGQAIYTQYF. CDR3 DNA: TGTGCCAGCAGCCGTCCGGGACAGGCGATTTATACGCAGTATTTT.

The chain carries TRBV5-6 and TRBJ2-1; tentatively, D is TRBD1 or TRBD2 (5 bases each). The CDR3 extends over 15 amino acids. V gave up 4 bases and J gave up 6 bases, with 17 bases separating them. CDR1 is SGHDT and CDR2 is YYEEEE in the germline V gene. The CDR3 spells CASSPLGDRPNEQFF. As DNA, the CDR3 is TGTGCCAGCAGCCCCCTCGGGGACCGACCCAATGAGCAGTTCTTC.

The V and J genes are TRBV28 and TRBJ2-7; D is perhaps TRBD1 (5 bases). Germline CDR1 is MDHEN and CDR2 is SYDVKM. The CDR3 length is 14 residues. V gave up 6 bases and J gave up 0 bases, with 12 bases separating them. CDR3 protein: CASRPFRGSYEQYF. CDR3 DNA: TGTGCCAGCAGACCTTTTAGGGGCTCCTACGAGCAGTACTTC.

The J gene is TRBJ2-3, the V gene TRBV5-1; D perhaps matches TRBD2 (6 bases). V lost 4 bases and J lost 3, with 15 bases in between. Germline-derived CDR1 and CDR2 are SGHRS and YFSETQ. The CDR3 consists of 15 residues. The CDR3 DNA is TGCGCCAGCAGCAAAGGGACTGGTTGGACAGATACGCAGTATTTT. Encoded protein: CASSKGTGWTDTQYF.

This clonotype was seen more than once but under ten times. The chain joins TRBV7-2 to TRBJ1-1, with TRBD1 as a possible D gene (6 bases). The CDR3 is 17 amino acids. Germline V gene lookup returns CDR1 SGHTA and CDR2 FQGNSA. Trimming pared 6 bases from V and 4 bases from J, leaving 24 bases between. CDR3 in amino acids: CASSTPVSRGRGTEAFF. The CDR3 nucleotides read TGTGCCAGCAGTACCCCCGTGTCTCGGGGGCGGGGCACTGAAGCTTTCTTT.